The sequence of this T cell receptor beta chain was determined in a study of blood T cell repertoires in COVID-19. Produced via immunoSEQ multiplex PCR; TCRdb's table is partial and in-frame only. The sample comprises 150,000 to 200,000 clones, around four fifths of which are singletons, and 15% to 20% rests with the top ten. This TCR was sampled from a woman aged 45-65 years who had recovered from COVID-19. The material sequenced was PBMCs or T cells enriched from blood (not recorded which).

As DNA, the CDR3 is TGTGCCAGCAGCCATACAGATACGCAGTATTTT. It codes for CASSHTDTQYF. V usage is TRBV5-6 and J usage is TRBJ2-3; D gene uncertain. Germline V CDR1 and CDR2: SGHDT, YYEEEE. The CDR3 runs 11 residues. Trimming took 4 bases from V and 3 from J, leaving 3 bases between them.